The clone carrying this T cell receptor (beta chain) has ten or more counts. Its antigen is still unknown. Exposure to brentuximab vedotin varied, and each patient had relapsed following autologous stem cell transplantation. Trimming removed 0 bases at V and 4 bases at J, with 9 bases between. The CDR3 is made up of 14 amino acids. Germline V gives CDR1 SNHLY, CDR2 FYNNEI. The sample originates from a study of PD-1 blockade in classical Hodgkin lymphoma. Generated by immunoSEQ multiplex PCR, the TCRdb table keeps only in-frame clones and is missing some. The top ten clones hold around 26% of a sample with approximately 26,000 clones, roughly three quarters of them seen once. Study-wide results and limits: Baseline TCR diversity was reportedly lower in newly diagnosed patients than healthy donors. Repertoire differences have undefined causes, possibly disease activity or prior therapy. Those achieving complete response showed baseline diversity like newly diagnosed patients.

This TCR was sampled from a human donor with classical Hodgkin lymphoma. Sample: peripheral blood mononuclear cells (PBMCs), taken before the second cycle of nivolumab. The gene calls are TRBV2 and TRBJ1-2; possible D gene TRBD1, 6 bases. Here the CDR3 reads CASSEAGAAYGYTF. Written as DNA, the CDR3 is TGTGCCAGCAGTGAAGCGGGGGCCGCCTATGGCTACACCTTC.